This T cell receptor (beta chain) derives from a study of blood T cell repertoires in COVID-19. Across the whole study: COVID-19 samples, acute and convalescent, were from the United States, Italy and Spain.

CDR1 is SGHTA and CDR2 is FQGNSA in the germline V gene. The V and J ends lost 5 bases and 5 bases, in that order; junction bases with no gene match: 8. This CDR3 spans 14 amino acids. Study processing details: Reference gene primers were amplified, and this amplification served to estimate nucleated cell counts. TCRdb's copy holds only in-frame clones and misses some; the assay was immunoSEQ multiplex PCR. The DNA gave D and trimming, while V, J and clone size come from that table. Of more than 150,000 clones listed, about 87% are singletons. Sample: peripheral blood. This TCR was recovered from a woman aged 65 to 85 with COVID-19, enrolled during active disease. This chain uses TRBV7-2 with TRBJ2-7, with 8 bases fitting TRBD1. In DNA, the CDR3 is TGTGCCAGCAGCCAAGGGGACAGGACACACGAGCAGTACTTC. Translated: CASSQGDRTHEQYF.